This passage covers 25 T cell receptor beta chains from one sample sequenced in a study of beta chain features in type 1 diabetes. Study-level results: All four CD4+ subsets of Type 1 diabetes patients contained TCRB CDR3s that were moderately but significantly shorter.

Their target antigens are unknown. What was sequenced were expressed TCRB transcripts, since all of the isolated RNA had been reverse transcribed. The repertoire was sequenced with immunoSEQ multiplex PCR; TCRdb's copy has only in-frame clones and lacks some. The sample records some 190,000 clones, 6.5% to 8.5% being singletons. Sample: central memory CD4+ T cells from blood. These receptor sequences come from a man younger than 30 with type 1 diabetes.

The table lists this clone with a few counts. The chain has TRBV18 and TRBJ1-1, with D tentatively TRBD1 (6 bases). This CDR3 comprises 15 residues. The germline CDR1 and CDR2 sequences are KGHSH and LQKENI. V was cut by 4 bases and J by 4 bases, with 16 bases left in between. CDR3 sequence: CASSHSGGGATEAFF. The CDR3 coding sequence is TGTGCCAGCTCACACAGTGGAGGGGGGGCCACTGAAGCTTTCTTT.

As for this clone: Other DNA variants within this sample encode the same CDR3. V gene TRBV11-2 combines with J gene TRBJ1-2; tentatively, D is TRBD1 (5 bases). CDR3 size: 12 residues. The germline V gene encodes CDR1 SGHAT and CDR2 FQNNGV. Trimming took off 4 bases at V and 3 bases at J, with 6 bases between the two ends. CDR3 region: CASSSGYYGYTF. The CDR3, as DNA: TGTGCCAGCAGCTCAGGGTACTATGGCTACACCTTC.

This chain joins TRBV25-1 and TRBJ2-7, with 8 bases that match TRBD2. V shed 2 bases, J shed 4 bases, and the junction held 4 bases outside the gene matches. The CDR3 spans 14 residues. Germline V lookup: CDR1 MGHDK, CDR2 SYGVNS. This CDR3 reads CASSEDGRGYEQYF. The CDR3 DNA reads as TGTGCCAGCAGTGAAGACGGGAGGGGGTACGAGCAGTACTTC.

The V gene is TRBV7-8, the J gene TRBJ2-5; 11 nucleotides match TRBD2. J was trimmed by 1 base and V by 1 base; bases with no gene match: 8. The CDR3 extends over 18 amino acids. Germline values: CDR1 SGHVS, CDR2 FQNEAQ. CDR3 nucleotide sequence: TGTGCCAGCAGCTTAGTTGGGAGTAGCGGGGGGGCCCAAGAGACCCAGTACTTC. It is translated as CASSLVGSSGGAQETQYF.

The chain employs TRBV7-2 and TRBJ1-3; the D gene is possibly TRBD1 (6 bases). The CDR3 is 15 residues long. Germline lookup yields CDR1 SGHTA and CDR2 FQGNSA. Trimming stripped 3 bases from V and 0 bases from J, with 9 bases between. As DNA, the CDR3 is TGTGCCAGCAGCTTTTCACAGGGCTCTGGAAACACCATATATTTT. Its translation is CASSFSQGSGNTIYF.

The chain links TRBV2 to TRBJ2-7; 8 bases line up with TRBD1. The junction had 5 bases not matched to a gene; V was cut back by 6 bases and J by 4 bases. Per germline, CDR1 SNHLY and CDR2 FYNNEI. The CDR3 runs to 13 residues. CDR3 nucleotide sequence: TGTGCCAGCAGCCGGGACAGGAGGTACGAGCAGTACTTC. Translating it yields CASSRDRRYEQYF.

This clone has just a few counts. The chain carries TRBV28 and TRBJ2-3; 15 nucleotides match TRBD2. Germline loops: CDR1 MDHEN, CDR2 SYDVKM. V trimming: 5 bases; J trimming: 6 bases; junction bases outside the gene matches: 12. The CDR3 covers 18 residues. Here the CDR3 reads CASSTNLGLAGGRDTQYF. DNA for the CDR3: TGTGCCAGCAGTACAAACCTAGGACTAGCGGGAGGGCGGGATACGCAGTATTTT.

In this sample, this clone turned up a few times. This rearrangement joins TRBV7-2 to TRBJ2-1, with TRBD2 matching 8 bases. V dropped 5 bases and J dropped 13; count of bases not matched to a gene: 10. This CDR3 region has 13 residues. From germline, CDR1 is SGHTA and CDR2 FQGNSA. As DNA, the CDR3 is TGTGCCAGCAGCACTCATGGGGGGACTAGACAGTTCTTC. As protein: CASSTHGGTRQFF.

This clone was counted between two and nine times. V is TRBV5-1 and J is TRBJ2-1; TRBD2 is a possible D gene (5 bases). Germline-derived CDR1 and CDR2 are SGHRS and YFSETQ. V was clipped by 0 bases and J by 6 bases, with 7 bases between them. This CDR3 contains 13 residues. The CDR3: CASSLAAVNEQFF. The CDR3 region has the DNA TGCGCCAGCAGCTTGGCAGCGGTCAATGAGCAGTTCTTC. Supplemented by reference TRBV5-1 and TRBJ2-1, the full variable domain reads KAGVTQTPRYLIKTRGQQVTLSCSPISGHRSVSWYQQTPGQGLQFLFEYFSETQRNKGNFPGRFSGRQFSNSRSEMNVSTLELGDSALYLCASSLAAVNEQFFGPGTRLTVL.

This clone was seen only a few times. The chain has TRBV2 and TRBJ1-5; D may be TRBD1 (5 bases). The germline V and J ends were trimmed by 6 bases and 3 bases, with 15 bases remaining between them. The germline gives CDR1 SNHLY, CDR2 FYNNEI. This CDR3 contains 15 residues. Written as DNA, the CDR3 is TGTGCCAGCAGGGAGGGACGGTCGATCAATCAGCCCCAGCATTTT. It codes for CASREGRSINQPQHF. Together with reference TRBV2 and TRBJ1-5, the CDR3 gives the full variable domain: EPEVTQTPSHQVTQMGQEVILRCVPISNHLYFYWYRQILGQKVEFLVSFYNNEISEKSEIFDDQFSVERPDGSNFTLKIRSTKLEDSAMYFCASREGRSINQPQHFGDGTRLSIL.

This sequence joins TRBV27 and TRBJ2-7; a weak D match, TRBD1 (6 bases). The V gene lost 3 bases and the J gene lost 0 bases, with 18 bases spanning the gap. Per the germline V gene, CDR1 is MNHEY and CDR2 is SMNVEV (reference sequence). The length of the CDR3 is 17 residues. This CDR3 reads CASSLGLRGTISYEQYF. As DNA, the CDR3 is TGTGCCAGCAGTTTGGGGCTTCGAGGGACAATCTCCTACGAGCAGTACTTC.

This clone was observed a few times. The rearrangement joins TRBV18 to TRBJ2-3; D is ambiguous. V gave up 5 bases and J gave up 4 bases, with 16 bases separating them. In germline, CDR1 is KGHSH, CDR2 LQKENI. This CDR3 contains 15 residues. The CDR3: CASSEIVGGADTQYF. The CDR3 coding sequence is TGTGCCAGCTCAGAAATAGTGGGTGGAGCAGATACGCAGTATTTT. Complete variable domain (other parts from reference TRBV18 and TRBJ2-3): NAGVMQNPRHLVRRRGQEARLRCSPMKGHSHVYWYRQLPEEGLKFMVYLQKENIIDESGMPKERFSAEFPKEGPSILRIQQVVRGDSAAYFCASSEIVGGADTQYFGPGTRLTVL.

CDR3 in DNA: TGCGCCAGCAGCCCCCATAGCGGGGATAAAAACATTCAGTACTTC. The encoded protein is CASSPHSGDKNIQYF. The chain links TRBV5-1 to TRBJ2-4; 8 bases map to TRBD2. This CDR3 region has 15 residues. Germline V CDR1 and CDR2: SGHRS, YFSETQ. The junction had 7 bases not matched to a gene; V was cut back by 4 bases and J by 4 bases.

This clone was counted ten times or more. V gene TRBV7-2 combines with J gene TRBJ2-3, with a weak D call TRBD1 (6 bases). Per germline, CDR1 SGHTA and CDR2 FQGNSA. This CDR3 is 14 amino acids long. V lost 2 bases to trimming and J lost 4 bases, with 10 bases between them. CDR3 nucleotides: TGTGCCAGCAGCTTAAGGGCAGGGGCAGATACGCAGTATTTT. As protein: CASSLRAGADTQYF.

In nucleotides, the CDR3 is TGCGCCAGCAGCCAAGATCGTTCGAGAGGTAACAATGAGCAGTTCTTC. Amino acid sequence: CASSQDRSRGNNEQFF. The chain couples TRBV4-3 to TRBJ2-1; D gene ambiguous. V was pared by 0 bases and J by 5 bases, with 14 bases between. Looked up from germline, CDR1 is LGHNA and CDR2 is YSLEER. There are 16 residues in the CDR3.

Comments on this clone: The germline gene is not matched at one end of the junction; a read error may be the cause. The chain couples TRBV6-5 to TRBJ2-7; 7 bases line up with TRBD1. Germline V gene sequence: CDR1 MNHEY, CDR2 SVGAGI. The CDR3 extends over 14 amino acids. CDR3 sequence (DNA): TGTGCCAGTGGGATACGGGACAGCTCCGGGGAGAGGAACTTC. Translated: CASGIRDSSGERNF.

This clone was seen only a few times. The V and J genes are TRBV7-7 and TRBJ2-5; 7 positions agree with TRBD1. This CDR3 has 16 amino acids. Germline V lookup: CDR1 SSHAT, CDR2 FNYEAQ (reference sequence). V lost 5 bases, J lost 5 bases, and 14 bases stayed unmatched. CDR3 protein: CASSPDATGRIETQYF. Written as DNA, the CDR3 is TGTGCCAGCAGCCCAGACGCGACAGGGCGGATTGAGACCCAGTACTTC.

This clone has only a few counts. The rearrangement uses TRBV5-4 and TRBJ1-2; 10 nucleotides align to TRBD1. The CDR3 runs 14 residues. With 5 bases clipped from V and 6 bases from J, the junction kept 7 bases outside the gene matches. From germline, CDR1 is SGHNT and CDR2 YYREEE (reference sequence). For the CDR3, the DNA is TGTGCCAGCAGTAGTAGACAGGGGGCTGATGGCTACACCTTC. It specifies CASSSRQGADGYTF.

The CDR3 loop reads CSVEYGRASDTQYF. The CDR3 nucleotides read TGCAGCGTTGAGTACGGGAGGGCCTCAGATACGCAGTATTTT. The chain recombines TRBV29-1 with TRBJ2-3, with TRBD2 identical over 8 bases. This CDR3 contains 14 residues. V was clipped by 3 bases and J by 4 bases; unmatched bases: 6. The V gene's germline CDR1 is SQVTM and CDR2 ANQGSEA.

This clone was found a few times. The chain uses TRBV9 and TRBJ2-5; TRBD1 is a possible D gene (6 bases). The V gene's germline CDR1 is SGDLS and CDR2 YYNGEE. CDR3 size: 14 residues. Trimming took 2 bases from V and 0 from J, leaving 8 bases between them. CDR3 protein: CASSVTGYQETQYF. The CDR3 DNA reads as TGTGCCAGCAGCGTCACAGGGTACCAAGAGACCCAGTACTTC.

This clone appeared a few times. Written as DNA, the CDR3 is TGTGCCTGGAGTGTACGGTCCTGGGGGGTGGCTTTCTTT. Protein sequence: CAWSVRSWGVAFF. The rearrangement uses TRBV30 and TRBJ1-1; the D gene is possibly TRBD1 (5 bases). Germline values: CDR1 GTSNPN, CDR2 SVGIG (reference sequence). The CDR3 loop spans 13 amino acids. Trimming removed 0 bases at V and 11 bases at J, with 16 bases between. The full variable domain, its missing parts supplied by reference TRBV30 and TRBJ1-1, is SQTIHQWPATLVQPVGSPLSLECTVEGTSNPNLYWYRQAAGRGLQLLFYSVGIGQISSEVPQNLSASRPQDRQFILSSKKLLLSDSGFYLCAWSVRSWGVAFFGQGTRLTVV.

This clone was counted only a few times. V is TRBV5-6 and J is TRBJ2-1; 10 positions match TRBD2. This CDR3 spans 13 amino acids. The V gene's germline CDR1 is SGHDT and CDR2 YYEEEE. The CDR3 region is CAGGSGGSNEQFF. In DNA, the CDR3 is TGTGCGGGGGGTAGCGGGGGGTCCAATGAGCAGTTCTTC. Using reference TRBV5-6 and TRBJ2-1 for the parts outside the CDR3, the full variable domain is DAGVTQSPTHLIKTRGQQVTLRCSPKSGHDTVSWYQQALGQGPQFIFQYYEEEERQRGNFPDRFSGHQFPNYSSELNVNALLLGDSALYLCAGGSGGSNEQFFGPGTRLTVL.

This chain links TRBV28 with TRBJ2-7; D may be TRBD1 (6 bases). V was pared by 1 base and J by 2 bases, with 12 bases between. The germline V gene has CDR1 MDHEN and CDR2 SYDVKM. This CDR3 has 15 residues. In DNA form, the CDR3 reads TGTGCCAGCAGTTTATTTCAGGGGATCCCCTACGAGCAGTACTTC. Translation gives CASSLFQGIPYEQYF.

The chain links TRBV13 to TRBJ2-3; D is undetermined. The germline V and J ends were trimmed by 0 bases and 6 bases, with 22 bases remaining between them. The CDR3 sequence is 18 residues long. The germline CDR1 and CDR2 sequences are PRHDT and FYEKMQ (reference sequence). In DNA, the CDR3 is TGTGCCAGCAGCTTAGGCAGATTGTATGGTGTTTCCGTGGATACGCAGTATTTT. This gives the protein CASSLGRLYGVSVDTQYF.

V usage is TRBV6-5 and J usage is TRBJ2-7, with D hard to call. V was cut by 5 bases and J by 4 bases, with 6 bases left in between. Germline CDR1 reads MNHEY; CDR2 reads SVGAGI. This CDR3 region has 11 residues. CDR3 sequence reads: CASSLRYEQYF. The CDR3 region has the DNA TGTGCCAGCAGTCTTCGGTACGAGCAGTACTTC.